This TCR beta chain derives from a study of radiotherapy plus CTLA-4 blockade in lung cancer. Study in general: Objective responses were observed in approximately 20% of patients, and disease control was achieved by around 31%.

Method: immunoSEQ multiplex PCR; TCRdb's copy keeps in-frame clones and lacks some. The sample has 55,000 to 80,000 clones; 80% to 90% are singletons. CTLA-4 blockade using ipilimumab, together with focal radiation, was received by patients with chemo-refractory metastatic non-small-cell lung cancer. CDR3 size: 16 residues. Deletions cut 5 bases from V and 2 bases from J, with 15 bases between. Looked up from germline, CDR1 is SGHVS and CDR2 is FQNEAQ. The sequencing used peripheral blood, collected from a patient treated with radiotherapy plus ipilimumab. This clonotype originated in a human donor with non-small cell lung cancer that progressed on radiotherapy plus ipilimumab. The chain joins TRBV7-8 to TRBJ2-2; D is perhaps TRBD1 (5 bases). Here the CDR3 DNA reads TGTGCCAGCAGCCCCTTCCGGACACCAAACACCGGGGAGCTGTTTTTT. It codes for CASSPFRTPNTGELFF.